This T cell receptor (beta chain) comes out of a study of blood T cell repertoires in COVID-19. The repertoire was sequenced with immunoSEQ multiplex PCR; TCRdb's copy has only in-frame clones and lacks some. This table has about 170,000 clones, around four fifths appearing once. This CDR3 region has 14 residues. The V end lost 2 bases, the J end lost 3 bases, and 11 bases lay between the germline ends. Germline loops: CDR1 MNHEY, CDR2 SVGAGI. V usage is TRBV6-5 and J usage is TRBJ2-7; the D gene is possibly TRBD2 (5 bases). Sample: peripheral blood. The TCR comes from a woman aged 65 to 85 with COVID-19, enrolled during active disease. In DNA, the CDR3 is TGTGCCAGCAGTTACACCGGAGGAGGCTACGAGCAGTACTTC. Amino acid sequence: CASSYTGGGYEQYF.